The clone carrying this TCR beta chain has at least ten counts. What it binds is unknown. RNA transcripts gave rise to amplified TCR beta CDR3 regions. HTBI primers drove first-round RT-PCR of the TCR CDR3. One entry per CDR3 protein results from TCRdb running MiXCR on the multiplex PCR reads. This sample has roughly 420,000 distinct CDR3 sequences, with around 14% found just once. Calling Graves' hyperthyroidism stable meant ophthalmopathy did not progress within 18 months. This CDR3 contains 12 residues. V lost 1 base and J lost 14, with 14 bases in between. The germline gives CDR1 DFQATT, CDR2 SNEGSKA (reference sequence). The data belong to a study of T cells in Graves' hyperthyroidism and ophthalmopathy. Study-wide results and caveats: Stable hyperthyroidism and ophthalmopathy were separated using 13 V-J signatures.

J is TRBJ1-4 and V is TRBV20-1; the D gene is possibly TRBD1 (6 bases). Sample: blood. This clonotype originated in a woman between 18 and 29 years old with Graves' hyperthyroidism. Here the CDR3 reads CSARGTGSLLFF. The CDR3 nucleotides are TGCAGTGCTAGAGGTACAGGGTCCCTCCTGTTTTTT.